This is a list of T cell receptor beta chains from one sample in a study of beta chain features in type 1 diabetes. Repertoires were generated with immunoSEQ multiplex PCR, while TCRdb's copy carries only in-frame clones and drops some. Of some 270,000 clones detected, approximately 8% appear once; the ten largest clones hold 0.9% to 1.2%. Sequences were obtained from central memory CD4+ T cells from blood. The receptors shown here come from a woman aged 18 to 35 in good health. Each CDR3 is given with its conserved first and last residue. The order of the fields is D gene, J gene, V gene, clone size, CDR3 protein, CDR3 DNA. D genes are given only for firm matches. The size field is filled for only some rows; it gives once, few, many or a size class.

. TRBJ2-6 TRBV7-9 few CASSRGSGANVLTF TGTGCCAGCAGCCGGGGCTCTGGGGCCAACGTCCTGACTTTC
. TRBJ1-2 TRBV7-2 . CASSPTGRPIYGYTF TGTGCCAGCAGCCCCACCGGTCGGCCGATTTATGGCTACACCTTC
TRBD1 TRBJ2-3 TRBV7-2 . CASGWGQGVGDTQYF TGTGCCAGCGGCTGGGGACAGGGGGTGGGAGATACGCAGTATTTT
. TRBJ1-5 TRBV20-1 . CSAKGHTTQHF TGCAGTGCTAAGGGACACACGACCCAGCATTTT
TRBD1 TRBJ2-1 TRBV2 few CASSRTGAKYNEQFF TGTGCCAGCAGCCGGACAGGGGCTAAATACAATGAGCAGTTCTTC
TRBD2 TRBJ2-5 TRBV15 many CATSLVAGGQETQYF TGTGCCACCAGCCTCGTAGCGGGAGGACAAGAGACCCAGTACTTC
. TRBJ1-1 TRBV5-6 . CASSLIQSEAFF TGTGCCAGCAGCTTGATCCAATCTGAAGCTTTCTTT
. TRBJ1-1 TRBV5-4 many CASSLDPNTEAFF TGTGCCAGCAGCTTGGACCCGAACACTGAAGCTTTCTTT
TRBD2 TRBJ2-3 TRBV7-2 many CASRPASGGTDTQYF TGTGCCAGCAGGCCAGCTAGCGGGGGAACAGATACGCAGTATTTT
. TRBJ1-5 TRBV6-6 few CASSYGGPTNQPQHF TGTGCCAGCAGTTATGGGGGGCCCACAAATCAGCCCCAGCATTTT
TRBD1 TRBJ1-5 TRBV5-1 few CASSTGADQPQHF TGCGCCAGCAGCACAGGGGCGGATCAGCCCCAGCATTTT
. TRBJ2-5 TRBV5-4 . CASSREGAISETQYF TGTGCCAGCAGCCGTGAAGGGGCTATATCAGAGACCCAGTACTTC
TRBD1 TRBJ1-2 TRBV5-1 . CASQSGQGDGYTF TGCGCCAGCCAGTCGGGACAGGGGGATGGCTACACCTTC
TRBD1 TRBJ1-2 TRBV5-6 few CASSRTGASRDGYTF TGTGCCAGCAGCCGCACAGGGGCCTCAAGGGATGGCTACACCTTC
. TRBJ2-3 TRBV7-2 few CASSLFTDTQYF TGTGCCAGCAGCTTGTTCACAGATACGCAGTATTTT
. TRBJ1-2 TRBV5-1 few CASSPQQGNYGYTF TGCGCCAGCAGCCCCCAGCAGGGAAACTATGGCTACACCTTC
TRBD2 TRBJ2-1 TRBV7-2 . CASSLAGGGTFEQFF TGTGCCAGCAGCTTGGCCGGCGGGGGAACCTTCGAGCAGTTCTTC
. TRBJ2-3 TRBV25-1 many CASSLVDTQYF TGTGCCAGCAGCTTAGTTGATACGCAGTATTTT
. TRBJ2-5 TRBV7-2 . CASSFGRQETQYF TGTGCCAGCAGCTTCGGGCGGCAAGAGACCCAGTACTTC
. TRBJ2-7 TRBV20-1 few CSAAQNYEQYF TGCAGTGCTGCTCAAAACTACGAGCAGTACTTC
. TRBJ2-1 TRBV7-9 . CASSLIQGEEQFF TGTGCCAGCAGCTTAATTCAGGGAGAGGAGCAGTTCTTC
. TRBJ1-3 TRBV29-1 few CSVERRGNTIYF TGCAGCGTTGAAAGGAGGGGAAACACCATATATTTT
. TRBJ1-2 TRBV7-9 few CASSLEELGYTF TGTGCCAGCAGCTTAGAAGAACTGGGCTACACCTTC
. TRBJ1-2 TRBV5-1 . CASSTGPANYGYTF TGCGCCAGCAGCACGGGGCCAGCTAACTATGGCTACACCTTC
. TRBJ1-4 TRBV7-9 few CASSLDPNEKLFF TGTGCCAGCAGCTTAGACCCTAATGAAAAACTGTTTTTT
. TRBJ2-3 TRBV2 few CASKPRVNTDTQYF TGTGCCAGCAAGCCCCGGGTGAACACAGATACGCAGTATTTT
. TRBJ2-2 TRBV11-2 . CASTETGTTTGELFF TGTGCCAGCACCGAAACGGGGACCACCACCGGGGAGCTGTTTTTT
TRBD1 TRBJ2-1 TRBV7-2 few CASSFPPGQGYNEQFF TGTGCCAGCAGCTTCCCTCCGGGACAGGGCTACAATGAGCAGTTCTTC
TRBD1 TRBJ2-4 TRBV6-5 few CASSPPGQGGNIQYF TGTGCCAGCAGCCCTCCGGGACAGGGGGGAAACATTCAGTACTTC
. TRBJ2-3 TRBV5-6 . CASSLVDQDTQYF TGTGCCAGCAGCTTGGTAGACCAAGATACGCAGTATTTT
. TRBJ1-4 TRBV7-2 few CASSLGVVAQEKLFF TGTGCCAGCAGCTTAGGAGTGGTAGCTCAAGAAAAACTGTTTTTT
. TRBJ2-1 TRBV7-9 few CASSLGSRGFGNEQFF TGTGCCAGCAGCTTAGGGTCTAGGGGGTTCGGCAATGAGCAGTTCTTC
. TRBJ1-5 TRBV7-2 few CASSQGSNQPQHF TGTGCCAGCAGCCAGGGTTCTAATCAGCCCCAGCATTTT
. TRBJ1-2 TRBV27 few CASRGSQGQLSGYTF TGTGCCAGCAGGGGGTCCCAGGGCCAGCTATCTGGCTACACCTTC
TRBD1 TRBJ2-2 TRBV19 few CASSTETGFTGELFF TGTGCCAGTAGTACCGAGACAGGGTTCACCGGGGAGCTGTTTTTT
. TRBJ2-1 TRBV18 . CASSQGRGVFEQFF TGTGCCAGCTCACAGGGCAGGGGGGTCTTTGAGCAGTTCTTC
TRBD1 TRBJ2-7 TRBV4-2 few CASSLQQGAGNYEQYF TGTGCCAGCAGCCTCCAGCAGGGGGCCGGCAACTACGAGCAGTACTTC
. TRBJ2-6 TRBV2 few CASSDPGANVLTF TGTGCCAGCAGTGACCCTGGGGCCAACGTCCTGACTTTC
. TRBJ2-1 TRBV6-1 . CASRTWDLYNEQFF TGTGCCAGCAGAACGTGGGACCTCTACAATGAGCAGTTCTTC
. TRBJ2-1 TRBV7-2 many CASSLWNEDEQFF TGTGCCAGCAGCTTATGGAACGAGGATGAGCAGTTCTTC
. TRBJ1-1 TRBV19 . CASRPGGVPNTEAFF TGTGCCAGTAGGCCCGGGGGGGTGCCGAACACTGAAGCTTTCTTT
. TRBJ1-3 TRBV6-6 few CASSPRESSGNTIYF TGTGCCAGCAGCCCCCGTGAGAGCTCTGGAAACACCATATATTTT
. TRBJ2-2 TRBV7-2 few CASSHLYGTVSGELFF TGTGCCAGCAGCCATCTGTACGGTACAGTTTCCGGGGAGCTGTTTTTT
TRBD2 TRBJ2-5 TRBV4-2 . CASSQAALAAQETQYF TGTGCCAGCAGCCAAGCGGCTCTAGCGGCCCAAGAGACCCAGTACTTC
TRBD2 TRBJ2-2 TRBV30 few CAWRGSSGRRGGELFF TGTGCCTGGAGAGGGTCTAGCGGGAGAAGGGGCGGGGAGCTGTTTTTT